The 12 T cell receptor beta chains presented below share a single source sample, sequenced in a study of beta chain features in type 1 diabetes. General study results and limits: For Type 1 diabetes patients, all four CD4+ subsets carried TCRB CDR3s that were moderately but significantly shorter.

No antigen has been assigned to these receptors. The entirety of the isolated RNA underwent reverse transcription, so expressed TCRB transcripts were sequenced. Clones were sequenced by immunoSEQ multiplex PCR, and TCRdb holds only the in-frame ones, with some missing. The sample has under 300,000 clones; about 15% are singletons. The specimen sequenced was naive CD4+ T cells from blood. The receptors were sampled from a man aged 30 to 45 with type 1 diabetes.

The rearrangement joins TRBV5-6 to TRBJ1-2; D is ambiguous. The germline V and J ends were trimmed by 1 base and 7 bases, with 11 bases remaining between them. Germline V CDR1 and CDR2: SGHDT, YYEEEE. This CDR3 spans 13 amino acids. CDR3 residues: CASSLPPSGGYTF. Here the CDR3 DNA reads TGTGCCAGCAGCTTGCCTCCGTCCGGTGGCTACACCTTC.

There are a few counts of this clone. This rearrangement joins TRBV5-1 to TRBJ2-5; 9 bases align to TRBD1. Germline CDR1 reads SGHRS; CDR2 reads YFSETQ. The CDR3 spans 15 residues. Losses at the gene ends were 0 bases for V and 3 bases for J; bases not matched to a gene: 3. DNA of the CDR3: TGCGCCAGCAGCTTGGTCCGGACAGGGGAAGAGACCCAGTACTTC. This gives the protein CASSLVRTGEETQYF.

The chain has TRBV19 and TRBJ2-7; tentative D call: TRBD1 (5 bases). CDR3 length: 13 amino acids. CDR1 LNHDA and CDR2 SQIVND come from the germline V gene (reference sequence). Trimming stripped 9 bases from V and 1 base from J, with 13 bases between. The CDR3 spells CASLDKKSYEQYF. The CDR3 DNA follows: TGTGCCAGCTTGGACAAGAAATCCTACGAGCAGTACTTC.

This clone was counted between two and nine times. V usage is TRBV4-1 and J usage is TRBJ1-1; D perhaps matches TRBD1 (5 bases). Looked up from germline, CDR1 is MGHRA and CDR2 is YSYEKL. This CDR3 contains 15 residues. Trimming cost V 0 bases and J 6 bases, with 14 bases left between them. In DNA, the CDR3 is TGCGCCAGCAGCCAAGATCTTGCAGGGCGATCTGAAGCTTTCTTT. It translates to CASSQDLAGRSEAFF.

The V call is TRBV9, the J call TRBJ2-6, with 7 bases matching TRBD1. Germline V gene lookup returns CDR1 SGDLS and CDR2 YYNGEE. The trim removed 3 bases at V and 0 bases at J, leaving 12 bases unmatched. CDR3 size: 19 residues. CDR3 nucleotide sequence: TGTGCCAGCAGCGCGAGACAAGGGGCAGGGGGCTCTGGGGCCAACGTCCTGACTTTC. Translating gives CASSARQGAGGSGANVLTF.

Remarks on this clone: Relative to the germline gene, one junction end is altered; a read error may explain this. J is TRBJ1-1 and V is TRBV27; tentative D call: TRBD1 (6 bases). The length of the CDR3 is 13 residues. CDR1 is MNHEY, CDR2 SMNVEV, per germline (reference sequence). The CDR3: CASSSIRDTEAFF. DNA of the CDR3: TGTGCCAGCAGTTCAATCCGGGACACAGAAGCTTTCTTT.

This rearrangement joins TRBV19 to TRBJ1-2; D uncertain. The CDR3 is 15 amino acids. With 7 bases removed from V and 4 bases from J, the gap between germline ends came to 19 bases. CDR1 is LNHDA, CDR2 SQIVND, per germline (reference sequence). CDR3: CASTDQRVWAYGYTF. The CDR3 nucleotides read TGTGCCAGTACCGATCAGAGGGTGTGGGCCTATGGCTACACCTTC.

The sample holds a few counts of this clone. This chain links TRBV2 with TRBJ2-1; D is perhaps TRBD1 (6 bases). V dropped 6 bases and J dropped 4 bases, with 16 bases sitting between them. Germline CDR1 SNHLY, CDR2 FYNNEI. The CDR3 consists of 15 residues. The CDR3 sequence is CASSPPGHQYNEQFF. CDR3 in DNA: TGTGCCAGCAGCCCTCCGGGACACCAGTACAATGAGCAGTTCTTC.

This clone occurred a few times. Other DNA variants within this sample encode the same CDR3. V gene TRBV18 combines with J gene TRBJ2-1; the match to TRBD1 covers 8 bases. J gave up 3 bases and V 0 bases, and 4 bases lay outside the gene matches. The CDR3 runs 16 residues. The V gene's germline CDR1 is KGHSH and CDR2 LQKENI. In DNA form, the CDR3 reads TGTGCCAGCTCACCACCTGGACAGGGTGGCTACAATGAGCAGTTCTTC. This sequence encodes CASSPPGQGGYNEQFF.

This clone was seen a few times. The genes are TRBV18 and TRBJ2-7; 8 bases align to TRBD2. CDR3 length equals 14 residues. The trim removed 4 bases at V and 0 bases at J, leaving 2 bases unmatched. Germline V CDR1 and CDR2: KGHSH, LQKENI. The CDR3 DNA reads TGTGCCAGCTCACTAGCGGGATACTCCTACGAGCAGTACTTC. The encoded protein is CASSLAGYSYEQYF.

This clone was counted only a few times. The chain is built from TRBV30 and TRBJ1-2; D uncertain. Looked up from germline, CDR1 is GTSNPN and CDR2 is SVGIG (reference sequence). The CDR3 contains 14 residues. V was shortened by 8 bases and J by 4 bases, with 20 bases between the two germline ends. The CDR3 protein is CAEAKSAGVYGYTF. As DNA, the CDR3 is TGTGCCGAGGCCAAAAGTGCGGGAGTCTATGGCTACACCTTC. Combining the CDR3 with reference TRBV30 and TRBJ1-2 gives the whole variable domain SQTIHQWPATLVQPVGSPLSLECTVEGTSNPNLYWYRQAAGRGLQLLFYSVGIGQISSEVPQNLSASRPQDRQFILSSKKLLLSDSGFYLCAEAKSAGVYGYTFGSGTRLTVV.

The chain employs TRBV9 and TRBJ1-2, with D perhaps TRBD1 (6 bases). V shed 0 bases and J shed 8 bases, with 11 bases lying between them. The CDR3 length is 13 residues. Germline values: CDR1 SGDLS, CDR2 YYNGEE. DNA of the CDR3: TGTGCCAGCAGCGTAGTCGCGACAGGCGGCTACACCTTC. This codes for CASSVVATGGYTF.